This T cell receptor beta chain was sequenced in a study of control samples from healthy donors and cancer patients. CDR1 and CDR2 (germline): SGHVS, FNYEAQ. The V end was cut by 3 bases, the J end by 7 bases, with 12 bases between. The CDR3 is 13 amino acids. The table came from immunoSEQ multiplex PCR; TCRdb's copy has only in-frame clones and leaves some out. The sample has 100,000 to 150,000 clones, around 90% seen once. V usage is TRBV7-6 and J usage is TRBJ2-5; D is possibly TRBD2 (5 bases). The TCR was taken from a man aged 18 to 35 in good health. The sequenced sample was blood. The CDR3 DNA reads TGTGCCAGCAGCTTGGGCGGGCCCGGGACCCAGTACTTC. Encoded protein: CASSLGGPGTQYF. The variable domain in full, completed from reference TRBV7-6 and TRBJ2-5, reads GAGVSQSPRYKVTKRGQDVALRCDPISGHVSLYWYRQALGQGPEFLTYFNYEAQQDKSGLPNDRFSAERPEGSISTLTIQRTEQRDSAMYRCASSLGGPGTQYFGPGTRLLVL.